Included here is one T cell receptor beta chain sequence, with context. The data derive from a study of cytomegalovirus exposure and HLA in healthy donors. 13 Jbeta primers and 60 Vbeta primers were used for the PCR. The repertoire was sequenced with immunoSEQ multiplex PCR; TCRdb's copy has only in-frame clones and lacks some. Found here are roughly 50,000 clones; the top ten clones hold over 9%. V lost 2 bases to trimming and J lost 0 bases, with 8 bases between them. Germline assignment: CDR1 MNHNS and CDR2 SASEGT. CDR3 size: 15 residues. Sequenced: PBMCs. This TCR was recovered from a woman aged 60-70 years in good health and CMV-seropositive. The chain links TRBV6-1 to TRBJ1-5; D ambiguous. The chain's CDR3 is CASSETPDSNQPQHF. The CDR3 DNA reads as TGTGCCAGCAGTGAAACCCCAGATAGCAATCAGCCCCAGCATTTT.